This T cell receptor (beta chain) was identified during a study of blood T cell repertoires in COVID-19. Adults between roughly 18 and 89 years of age took part from fewer than 30 US areas. Repertoires were generated with immunoSEQ multiplex PCR, while TCRdb's copy carries only in-frame clones and drops some. The sample shows more than 200,000 clones, around 87% of them seen only once. Germline V gene data show CDR1 as SEHNR and CDR2 as FQNEAQ (reference sequence). This CDR3 is built from 13 residues. The V end was cut by 5 bases, the J end by 6 bases, with 11 bases between. The receptor was derived from a woman between 45 and 60 years old who had recovered from COVID-19. Input material: PBMCs or T cells enriched from blood (not recorded which). The rearrangement links TRBV7-9 to TRBJ2-1; D may be TRBD2 (5 bases). The CDR3 DNA follows: TGTGCCAGCAGCGTTCGAGGGAGCAATGAGCAGTTCTTC. Translating it yields CASSVRGSNEQFF. Looking up the rest from reference TRBV7-9 and TRBJ2-1 gives the full variable domain: DTGVSQNPRHKITKRGQNVTFRCDPISEHNRLYWYRQTLGQGPEFLTYFQNEAQLEKSRLLSDRFSAERPKGSFSTLEIQRTEQGDSAMYLCASSVRGSNEQFFGPGTRLTVL.